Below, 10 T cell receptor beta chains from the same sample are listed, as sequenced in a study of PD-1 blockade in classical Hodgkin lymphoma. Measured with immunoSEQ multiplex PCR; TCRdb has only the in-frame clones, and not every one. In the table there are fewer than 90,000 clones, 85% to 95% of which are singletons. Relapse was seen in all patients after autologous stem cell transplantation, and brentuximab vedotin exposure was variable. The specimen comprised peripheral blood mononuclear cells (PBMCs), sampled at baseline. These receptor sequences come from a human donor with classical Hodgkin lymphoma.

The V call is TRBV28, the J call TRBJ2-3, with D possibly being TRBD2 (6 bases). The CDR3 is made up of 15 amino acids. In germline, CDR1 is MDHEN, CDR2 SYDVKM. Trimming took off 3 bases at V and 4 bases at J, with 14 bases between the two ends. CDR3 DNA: TGTGCCAGCAGTTTTGTGGGCAGGAGGGCAGATACGCAGTATTTT. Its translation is CASSFVGRRADTQYF.

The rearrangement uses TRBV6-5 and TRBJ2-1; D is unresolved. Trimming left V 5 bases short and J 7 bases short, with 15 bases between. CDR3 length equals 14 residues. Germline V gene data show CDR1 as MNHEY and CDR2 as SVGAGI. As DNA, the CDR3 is TGTGCCAGCAGTCTAGTGGGGAAGTTTAATGAGCAGTTCTTC. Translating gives CASSLVGKFNEQFF.

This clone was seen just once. The CDR3 sequence is CASSYRGNYGYTF. The CDR3 coding sequence is TGTGCCAGCAGTTACAGGGGTAACTATGGCTACACCTTC. The chain has TRBV27 and TRBJ1-2; 7 bases align to TRBD1. The CDR3 is 13 residues long. V lost 4 bases, J lost 1 base, and 0 bases stayed unmatched. CDR1 is MNHEY and CDR2 is SMNVEV in the germline V gene (reference sequence).

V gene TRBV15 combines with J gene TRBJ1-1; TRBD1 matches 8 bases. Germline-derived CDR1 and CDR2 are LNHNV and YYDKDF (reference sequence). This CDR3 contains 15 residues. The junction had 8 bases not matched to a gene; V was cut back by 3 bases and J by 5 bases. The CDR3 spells CATSSAGGRKTEAFF. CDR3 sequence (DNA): TGTGCCACCAGCAGTGCAGGGGGCAGGAAAACTGAAGCTTTCTTT.

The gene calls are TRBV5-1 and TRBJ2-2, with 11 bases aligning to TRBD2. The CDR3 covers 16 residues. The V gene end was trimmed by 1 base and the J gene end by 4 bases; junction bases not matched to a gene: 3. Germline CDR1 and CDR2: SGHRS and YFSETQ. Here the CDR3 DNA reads TGCGCCAGCAGCTTGACTAGCGGGAGTGGCACCGGGGAGCTGTTTTTT. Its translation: CASSLTSGSGTGELFF.

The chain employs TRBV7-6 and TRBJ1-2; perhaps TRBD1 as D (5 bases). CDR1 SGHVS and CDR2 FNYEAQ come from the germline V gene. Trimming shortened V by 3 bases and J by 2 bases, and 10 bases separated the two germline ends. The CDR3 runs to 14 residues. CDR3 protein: CASSFGTENYGYTF. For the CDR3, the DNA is TGTGCCAGCAGCTTCGGGACTGAAAACTATGGCTACACCTTC.

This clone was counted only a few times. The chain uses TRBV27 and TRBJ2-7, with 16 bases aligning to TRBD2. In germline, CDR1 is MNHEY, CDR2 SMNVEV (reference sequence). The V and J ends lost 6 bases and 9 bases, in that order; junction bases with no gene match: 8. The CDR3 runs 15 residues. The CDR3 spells CASSPLGTSGRVQYF. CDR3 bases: TGTGCCAGCAGCCCCCTCGGGACTAGCGGGAGGGTGCAGTACTTC.

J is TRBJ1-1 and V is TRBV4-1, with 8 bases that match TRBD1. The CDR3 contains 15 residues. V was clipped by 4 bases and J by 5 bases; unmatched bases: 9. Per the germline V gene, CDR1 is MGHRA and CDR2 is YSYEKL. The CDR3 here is CASSLLGQGGTEAFF. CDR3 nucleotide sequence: TGCGCCAGCAGCCTCCTAGGACAGGGAGGAACTGAAGCTTTCTTT.

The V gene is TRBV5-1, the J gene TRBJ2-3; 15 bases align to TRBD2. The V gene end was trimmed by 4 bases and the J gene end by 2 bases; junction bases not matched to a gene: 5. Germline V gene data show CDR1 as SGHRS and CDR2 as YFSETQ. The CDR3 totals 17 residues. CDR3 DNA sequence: TGCGCCAGCAGCACCGGGACTAGCGGGGGGCTCACAGATACGCAGTATTTT. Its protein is CASSTGTSGGLTDTQYF.

CDR3 residues: CASTPLRAGSYNEQFF. The CDR3 bases are TGTGCCAGCACCCCGCTCCGGGCCGGCTCCTACAATGAGCAGTTCTTC. The V and J genes are TRBV27 and TRBJ2-1; D is unresolved. The CDR3 loop spans 16 amino acids. Per the germline V gene, CDR1 is MNHEY and CDR2 is SMNVEV (reference sequence). Trimming removed 7 bases from V and 0 bases from J, with 16 bases in between.